This TCR beta chain emerged from a study of blood T cells in healthy people across ages. The total RNA that was extracted per sample amounted to at least 5 micrograms. The second PCR ran 7 to 11 cycles with a sample-barcoded 5' primer and J-beta primers. TCRdb ran MiXCR on the 5' RACE reads and lists one entry per CDR3 protein. This table holds about 2 million distinct CDR3 sequences, 49% found once. From germline, CDR1 is MDHEN and CDR2 SYDVKM. Between the trimmed V and J ends, which lost 5 bases and 2 bases, there was a span of 19 bases. The CDR3 has 18 residues. The V gene is TRBV28, the J gene TRBJ1-6; perhaps TRBD1 as D (5 bases). This sequence was found in a woman in her forties in good health. The sequenced material came from blood. The CDR3 nucleotides read TGTGCCAGCAGTCCTGGGACCCTCGGAGGAACCTATAATTCACCCCTCCACTTT. Its translation: CASSPGTLGGTYNSPLHF.